The 23 T cell receptor beta chains below all came from one sample that was sequenced in a study of T cells in Graves' hyperthyroidism and ophthalmopathy. There were TCR beta CDR3 regions amplified from RNA transcripts. With the HTBI primer set, the TCR CDR3 went through a first round of RT-PCR. TCRdb reprocessed the multiplex PCR reads via MiXCR and lists one record per CDR3 protein. Among about 640,000 distinct CDR3 sequences listed, 20% to 25% were seen once. Sequencing was done on a sample of blood. The source is a man younger than 40 with Graves' ophthalmopathy.

CDR3 coding DNA: TGCGCCAGCAGCCAAGATGCGTTTCTACAGGGAAGGACCCAGCATTTT. Translation gives CASSQDAFLQGRTQHF. V usage is TRBV4-1 and J usage is TRBJ1-5, with a weak D call TRBD1 (6 bases). V dropped 0 bases and J dropped 11 bases, with 20 bases sitting between them. The germline V gene encodes CDR1 MGHRA and CDR2 YSYEKL. The length of the CDR3 is 16 residues.

There are many counts of this clonotype. The CDR3 DNA reads as TGTGCCAGCAGTCCCCCTTACAGCGGGAACTCCTACAATGAGCAGTTCTTC. Translating gives CASSPPYSGNSYNEQFF. J is TRBJ2-1 and V is TRBV28; 7 nucleotides match TRBD2. The CDR3 is made up of 17 amino acids. The germline V gene encodes CDR1 MDHEN and CDR2 SYDVKM. V shed 5 bases and J 0 bases; nucleotides not matched to a gene: 10.

This rearrangement joins TRBV18 to TRBJ2-1, with 9 bases identical to TRBD1. Germline V gives CDR1 KGHSH, CDR2 LQKENI. The length of the CDR3 is 16 residues. V was pared by 2 bases and J by 6 bases, with 8 bases of the junction left unmatched. CDR3 nucleotides: TGTGCCAGCTCACCATTTGGGACAGGGATGGGCAATGAGCAGTTCTTC. Translated: CASSPFGTGMGNEQFF.

This clonotype was seen at least ten times. For the CDR3, the DNA is TGTGCCAGCAGCCCCTTTGGGGCGGGAGGCCCCTACGAGCAGTACTTC. Translated: CASSPFGAGGPYEQYF. V usage is TRBV7-8 and J usage is TRBJ2-7; 8 positions agree with TRBD2. V shed 5 bases, J shed 2 bases, and the junction held 11 bases outside the gene matches. CDR3 length: 16 residues. Germline loops: CDR1 SGHVS, CDR2 FQNEAQ.

This clonotype was found many times. The V gene is TRBV2, the J gene TRBJ2-3; TRBD1 might be the D (6 bases). The CDR3 totals 12 residues. In germline, CDR1 is SNHLY, CDR2 FYNNEI. Deletions cut 8 bases from V and 6 bases from J, with 12 bases between. The CDR3 sequence: CASLRDIDTQYF. The CDR3 nucleotides are TGTGCCAGCCTCCGGGACATCGATACGCAGTATTTT.

The sample holds many counts of this clonotype. This chain connects TRBV9 to TRBJ2-7, with 7 bases identical to TRBD2. Germline CDR1 reads SGDLS; CDR2 reads YYNGEE. This CDR3 has 13 amino acids. V was clipped by 4 bases and J by 5 bases; unmatched bases: 6. The CDR3 coding sequence is TGTGCCAGCAGCCCCCACCGGGGGGACGAGCAGTACTTC. Its protein is CASSPHRGDEQYF.

This clonotype was picked up a small number of times. The chain has TRBV5-4 and TRBJ2-7; D remains ambiguous. V dropped 1 base and J dropped 2 bases, with 7 bases sitting between them. CDR3 size: 13 residues. CDR1 is SGHNT, CDR2 YYREEE, per germline (reference sequence). DNA of the CDR3: TGTGCCAGCAGCTTGCAGGAGACCTACGAGCAGTACTTC. It yields the protein CASSLQETYEQYF. Looking up the rest from reference TRBV5-4 and TRBJ2-7 gives the full variable domain: ETGVTQSPTHLIKTRGQQVTLRCSSQSGHNTVSWYQQALGQGPQFIFQYYREEENGRGNFPPRFSGLQFPNYSSELNVNALELDDSALYLCASSLQETYEQYFGPGTRLTVT.

This clonotype was detected a few times. This sequence joins TRBV6-1 and TRBJ2-7; D uncertain. The germline CDR1 and CDR2 sequences are MNHNS and SASEGT. Deletions cut 3 bases from V and 2 bases from J, with 8 bases between. The CDR3 runs 13 residues. CDR3 loop: CASSENRAYEQYF. CDR3 nucleotides: TGTGCCAGCAGTGAGAACAGAGCCTACGAGCAGTACTTC.

The sample holds a few counts of this clonotype. The gene calls are TRBV30 and TRBJ2-7; D uncertain. The germline V gene has CDR1 GTSNPN and CDR2 SVGIG (reference sequence). V was pared by 0 bases and J by 7 bases, with 10 bases between. This CDR3 has 12 amino acids. The CDR3 coding sequence is TGTGCCTGGAGTGTACAAGGGCGAGAGCAGTACTTC. It translates to CAWSVQGREQYF.

This clonotype came up a few times. The genes are TRBV18 and TRBJ2-6; D is ambiguous. The CDR3 is 15 amino acids. Per germline, CDR1 KGHSH and CDR2 LQKENI. V was cut by 1 base and J by 1 base, with 5 bases left in between. CDR3 sequence reads: CASSPLVSGANVLTF. The CDR3 bases are TGTGCCAGCTCACCACTGGTTTCTGGGGCCAACGTCCTGACTTTC.

The chain combines TRBV9 with TRBJ2-7; D is unclear. Between the trimmed V and J ends, which lost 4 bases and 8 bases, there was a span of 19 bases. The CDR3 spans 14 residues. The germline V gene encodes CDR1 SGDLS and CDR2 YYNGEE. This chain's CDR3 is CASSPRTAPGQQYF. DNA of the CDR3: TGTGCCAGCAGCCCCCGAACAGCCCCCGGGCAGCAGTACTTC.

CDR3 protein: CAIQPQGHPWDEQFF. The DNA of the CDR3 is TGTGCCATCCAACCCCAAGGACACCCGTGGGATGAGCAGTTCTTC. The V call is TRBV6-2 or TRBV6-3, the J call TRBJ2-1; maybe TRBD1 (5 bases). In germline, CDR1 is MNHEY, CDR2 SVGEGT. The V end lost 10 bases, the J end lost 8 bases, and 24 bases lay between the germline ends. The CDR3 has 15 amino acids.

This clonotype was detected many times. This chain uses TRBV7-2 with TRBJ2-1, with unresolved D. Looked up from germline, CDR1 is SGHTA and CDR2 is FQGNSA. The CDR3 length is 12 residues. Trimming left V 5 bases short and J 9 bases short, with 11 bases between. CDR3 protein: CASSPRFSEQFF. In nucleotides, the CDR3 is TGTGCCAGCAGCCCCAGATTCAGTGAGCAGTTCTTC.

V is TRBV19 and J is TRBJ2-7, with D possibly being TRBD2 (6 bases). The CDR3 extends over 15 amino acids. The germline V gene encodes CDR1 LNHDA and CDR2 SQIVND (reference sequence). Trimming left V 5 bases short and J 6 bases short, with 20 bases between. CDR3 loop: CASSPRGGRSSEQYF. DNA of the CDR3: TGTGCCAGTAGTCCCCGCGGAGGGCGTTCGTCCGAGCAGTACTTC.

This clonotype has only a few counts. The CDR3 DNA reads TGCGCCAGCAGCCAAGTAGGGACAGGGAAGGACTACGAGCAGTACTTC. This codes for CASSQVGTGKDYEQYF. The V gene is TRBV4-1, the J gene TRBJ2-7; 9 bases line up with TRBD1. This CDR3 has 16 residues. From germline, CDR1 is MGHRA and CDR2 YSYEKL. V lost 1 base, J lost 3 bases, and 7 bases stayed unmatched.

This clonotype has ten or more counts. The chain links TRBV28 to TRBJ2-1; 7 bases agree with TRBD2. Germline V gene data show CDR1 as MDHEN and CDR2 as SYDVKM. V shed 5 bases, J shed 6 bases, and the junction held 7 bases outside the gene matches. The CDR3 sequence is 14 residues long. CDR3 sequence: CASSLPGTINEQFF. CDR3 DNA sequence: TGTGCCAGCAGTCTTCCCGGGACTATCAATGAGCAGTTCTTC.

This clonotype was seen at least ten times. The chain links TRBV5-1 to TRBJ2-2, with D perhaps TRBD1 (6 bases). Germline CDR1 is SGHRS and CDR2 is YFSETQ. This CDR3 region has 16 residues. V was trimmed by 0 bases and J by 1 base, leaving 10 bases between them. The CDR3 loop is CASSLAGHQNTGELFF. For the CDR3, the DNA is TGCGCCAGCAGCTTGGCGGGACACCAGAACACCGGGGAGCTGTTTTTT. The complete variable domain, with remaining parts taken from reference TRBV5-1 and TRBJ2-2, reads KAGVTQTPRYLIKTRGQQVTLSCSPISGHRSVSWYQQTPGQGLQFLFEYFSETQRNKGNFPGRFSGRQFSNSRSEMNVSTLELGDSALYLCASSLAGHQNTGELFFGEGSRLTVL.

The rearrangement uses TRBV11-2 and TRBJ2-1; 12 bases are shared with TRBD2. Trimming at V came to 5 bases and at J to 9 bases, leaving 11 bases not matched to a gene. CDR3 length: 16 residues. Germline CDR1 is SGHAT and CDR2 is FQNNGV. In DNA, the CDR3 is TGTGCCAGCAGCCCATTACTAGCGGGAGGCCCAATTGAGCAGTTCTTC. Encoded protein: CASSPLLAGGPIEQFF.

This clonotype was found many times. The chain has TRBV12-3 or TRBV12-4 and TRBJ2-7; D gene uncertain. Trimming took 5 bases from V and 2 from J, leaving 16 bases between them. This CDR3 region has 15 residues. CDR3 DNA sequence: TGTGCCAGCAGTCACGGACGACCCGGGCCCTACGAGCAGTACTTC. This gives the protein CASSHGRPGPYEQYF.

The genes are TRBV4-1 and TRBJ1-1; TRBD1 agrees at 9 bases. V shed 5 bases, J shed 3 bases, and the junction held 7 bases outside the gene matches. CDR3 length equals 15 residues. CDR1 and CDR2 (germline): MGHRA, YSYEKL. CDR3 sequence (DNA): TGCGCCAGCAGCGGACAGGGGAGCCTAGACACTGAAGCTTTCTTT. This codes for CASSGQGSLDTEAFF.

This clonotype appeared many times. The J gene is TRBJ2-7, the V gene TRBV6-1; the match to TRBD2 covers 8 bases. This CDR3 has 14 amino acids. With 5 bases clipped from V and 5 bases from J, the junction kept 8 bases outside the gene matches. The germline gives CDR1 MNHNS, CDR2 SASEGT. The CDR3 is CASSRSGSANEQYF. CDR3 DNA sequence: TGTGCCAGCAGTAGGAGCGGGAGTGCTAACGAGCAGTACTTC.

The chain uses TRBV19 and TRBJ1-5; D is unresolved. CDR3 size: 15 residues. The germline gives CDR1 LNHDA, CDR2 SQIVND (reference sequence). Trimming left V 4 bases short and J 5 bases short, with 15 bases between. For the CDR3, the DNA is TGTGCCAGTAGTACAAGCCGGGCCTACCATCAGCCCCAGCATTTT. It encodes CASSTSRAYHQPQHF.

In its sample, this clonotype was seen a few times. This chain connects TRBV10-3 to TRBJ1-2, with 9 nucleotides matching TRBD1. Germline V CDR1 and CDR2: ENHRY, SYGVKD. The V and J ends lost 2 bases and 5 bases, in that order; junction bases with no gene match: 6. The CDR3 runs to 15 residues. CDR3 DNA: TGTGCCATCAGTGAGCCAGCCGGGACAGGGTATGGCTACACCTTC. This translates into CAISEPAGTGYGYTF.